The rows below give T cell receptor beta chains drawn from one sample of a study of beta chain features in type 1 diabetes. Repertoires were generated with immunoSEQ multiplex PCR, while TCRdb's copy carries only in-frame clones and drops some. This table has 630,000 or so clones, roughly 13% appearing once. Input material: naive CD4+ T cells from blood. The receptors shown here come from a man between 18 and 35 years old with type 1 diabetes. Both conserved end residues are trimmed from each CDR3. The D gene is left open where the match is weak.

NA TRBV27 ASSPAGTVGGEQF
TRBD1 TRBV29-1 SVSGTGDFFAGNTIY
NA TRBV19 ASSRSGDSVLTDTQY
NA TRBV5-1 ASSLDQPETQY
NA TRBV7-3 ASSLMPGLTQETQY
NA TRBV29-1 SVRMRNTGELF
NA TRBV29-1 SVLQGGYGYT
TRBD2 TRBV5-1 ASSLDLAGGPRTYEQY
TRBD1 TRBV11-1 ASTQLQGAYEQY
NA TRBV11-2 ASSLANEQF
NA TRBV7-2 ASSLTGRGSYEQY
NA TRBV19 ASAFDQGPYNEQF
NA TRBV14 ASSPGTPRDGTQY
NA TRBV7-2 ASHRPTVNTEAF
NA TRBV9 ASSTRGGGYT
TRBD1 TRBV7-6 ASSQRDRVPETQY
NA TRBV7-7 ASSFVDQETQY
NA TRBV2 ASSEQGWFYEQY
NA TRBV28 ASTGMGEPQH
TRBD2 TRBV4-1 ASSQEGIGLASEQF
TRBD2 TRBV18 ASSPPGTRIYNEQF
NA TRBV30 AGLSGRGDEKLF